Below, 6 T cell receptor beta chains from the same sample are listed, as sequenced in a study of beta chain features in type 1 diabetes. Findings of the study overall: In all four CD4+ subsets, TCRB CDR3 length was significantly, moderately reduced in type 1 diabetes.

What was sequenced were expressed TCRB transcripts, since all of the isolated RNA had been reverse transcribed. The assay was immunoSEQ multiplex PCR, and TCRdb's table has in-frame clones only and misses some. The data show roughly 350,000 clones, 9.5% to 10% seen once. These receptors have no known antigen. The sequencing input was central memory CD4+ T cells from blood. These TCRs come from a man aged 25-45 years with type 1 diabetes.

This rearrangement joins TRBV11-3 to TRBJ2-2, with a weak D call TRBD2 (6 bases). The ends were cut back, 5 bases at V and 5 bases at J, with 12 bases in the middle. The CDR3 covers 14 residues. Germline assignment: CDR1 SGHNT and CDR2 YENEEA. The CDR3 sequence: CASSLTSLTGELFF. The CDR3 DNA sequence: TGTGCCAGCAGCCTCACTAGCCTGACCGGGGAGCTGTTTTTT.

V is TRBV5-4 and J is TRBJ1-1, with TRBD1 matching over 9 bases. CDR1 and CDR2 (germline): SGHNT, YYREEE (reference sequence). The CDR3 is made up of 15 amino acids. With V trimmed by 4 bases and J by 4 bases, 8 bases remained unmatched. The CDR3 bases are TGTGCCAGCAGCAACGAACAGGGGGCCAGCACTGAAGCTTTCTTT. Its translation is CASSNEQGASTEAFF.

This clone has just a few counts. The chain links TRBV28 to TRBJ2-5; D gene unclear. V was clipped by 7 bases and J by 1 base, with 10 bases between them. CDR3 length: 13 residues. Germline CDR1 and CDR2: MDHEN and SYDVKM. The CDR3 DNA reads as TGTGCCAGCATGACATCGGTCCAAGAGACCCAGTACTTC. It translates to CASMTSVQETQYF.

The rearrangement uses TRBV5-4 and TRBJ2-7; TRBD2 aligns across 9 bases. Germline assignment: CDR1 SGHNT and CDR2 YYREEE (reference sequence). V trimming: 4 bases; J trimming: 0 bases; junction bases outside the gene matches: 8. The CDR3 extends over 16 amino acids. In DNA, the CDR3 is TGTGCCAGCAGCAGGGCCACACTAGCGGGCTCCTACGAGCAGTACTTC. Residues: CASSRATLAGSYEQYF. Drawing the rest from reference TRBV5-4 and TRBJ2-7, the complete variable domain is ETGVTQSPTHLIKTRGQQVTLRCSSQSGHNTVSWYQQALGQGPQFIFQYYREEENGRGNFPPRFSGLQFPNYSSELNVNALELDDSALYLCASSRATLAGSYEQYFGPGTRLTVT.

Many counts were recorded for this clone. The gene calls are TRBV7-9 and TRBJ2-7; D not certain. Trimming stripped 5 bases from V and 7 bases from J, with 12 bases between. Germline lookup yields CDR1 SEHNR and CDR2 FQNEAQ (reference sequence). This CDR3 is built from 12 residues. The CDR3 DNA reads TGTGCCAGCAGCCGGGTTGAGGAAGAGCAGTACTTC. This sequence encodes CASSRVEEEQYF.

This clone was observed a handful of times. This sequence joins TRBV6-4 and TRBJ1-1; tentatively, D is TRBD1 (5 bases). Germline V lookup: CDR1 MRHNA, CDR2 SNTAGT. There are 15 residues in the CDR3. V dropped 3 bases and J dropped 0 bases, with 11 bases sitting between them. The CDR3 is CASSEGGTVNTEAFF. DNA of the CDR3: TGTGCCAGCAGTGAGGGGGGGACGGTGAACACTGAAGCTTTCTTT.